The next 17 T cell receptor beta chains were all read from a single sample in a study of blood T cells in healthy people across ages. Alongside a J-beta primer mix, a sample-barcoded 5' primer served in a second PCR lasting about 7 to 12 cycles. In TCRdb, the 5' RACE reads were re-called with MiXCR into one record per CDR3 protein. The sample contains 1.2 million to 1.5 million distinct CDR3 sequences, around 42% of which appear only once. Sequencing used blood. Receptors originate from a woman under 30 in good health.

This clonotype has just a few counts. J is TRBJ2-1 and V is TRBV7-3; D remains ambiguous. Germline-derived CDR1 and CDR2 are SGHTA and FQGTGA. This CDR3 has 13 amino acids. V was cut by 2 bases and J by 6 bases, with 8 bases left in between. This chain's CDR3 is CASSLYGPNEQFF. Here the CDR3 DNA reads TGTGCCAGCAGCTTATATGGTCCCAATGAGCAGTTCTTC.

The rearrangement links TRBV3-1 to TRBJ2-6, with 12 bases fitting TRBD2. J lost 2 bases, V lost 0 bases, and 8 bases had no gene match. CDR3 size: 20 residues. Germline CDR1 reads LGHDT; CDR2 reads YNNKEL (reference sequence). The CDR3 bases are TGTGCCAGCAGCCAAGATAGCCTCACTAGCGGGAGGACTGGGGCCAACGTCCTGACTTTC. Its protein is CASSQDSLTSGRTGANVLTF.

There are a few counts of this clonotype. This chain joins TRBV5-1 and TRBJ2-3; 13 bases match TRBD2. V lost 4 bases, J lost 10 bases, and 9 bases stayed unmatched. The CDR3 spans 15 residues. Germline V gene sequence: CDR1 SGHRS, CDR2 YFSETQ. CDR3 nucleotides: TGCGCCAGCAGCCCTGGACTAGCGGGAGAGTTGGCGCAGTATTTT. Residues: CASSPGLAGELAQYF.

Only one count was recorded for this clonotype. This chain joins TRBV27 and TRBJ1-1, with a possible D match to TRBD1 (6 bases). Deletions cut 3 bases from V and 0 bases from J, with 14 bases between. Germline loops: CDR1 MNHEY, CDR2 SMNVEV (reference sequence). CDR3 length: 16 residues. The CDR3 spells CASSLGQSRMNTEAFF. CDR3 sequence (DNA): TGTGCCAGCAGTTTGGGACAAAGTAGAATGAACACTGAAGCTTTCTTT.

This clonotype was seen repeatedly, ten times or more. The rearrangement uses TRBV7-9 and TRBJ1-2, with D unresolved. CDR1 is SEHNR, CDR2 FQNEAQ, per germline (reference sequence). V dropped 10 bases and J dropped 4 bases, with 10 bases sitting between them. The CDR3 consists of 11 residues. The chain's CDR3 is CATAGIYGYTF. For the CDR3, the DNA is TGTGCCACCGCGGGAATCTATGGCTACACCTTC.

In this sample, this clonotype turned up a few times. CDR3 sequence reads: CSASGRASYEQYF. The CDR3 nucleotides read TGCAGTGCTAGCGGGAGGGCCTCCTACGAGCAGTACTTC. The chain has TRBV20-1 and TRBJ2-7, with TRBD2 matching 8 bases. In germline, CDR1 is DFQATT, CDR2 SNEGSKA (reference sequence). CDR3 length equals 13 residues. Trimming took 3 bases from V and 0 from J; bases not matched to a gene: 1.

The J gene is TRBJ1-5, the V gene TRBV11-2, with a weak D call TRBD1 (6 bases). The V end was cut by 4 bases, the J end by 3 bases, with 13 bases between. Germline lookup yields CDR1 SGHAT and CDR2 FQNNGV. The CDR3 contains 15 residues. CDR3 DNA sequence: TGTGCCAGCAGCTCAATGACAGGTTTCAATCAGCCCCAGCATTTT. Its protein product is CASSSMTGFNQPQHF.

This clonotype came up a few times. J is TRBJ2-1 and V is TRBV12-3 or TRBV12-4; D might be TRBD2 (6 bases). The CDR3 covers 15 residues. The V end lost 1 base, the J end lost 6 bases, and 13 bases lay between the germline ends. CDR3 amino acids: CASSLGLAKGNEQFF. As DNA, the CDR3 is TGTGCCAGCAGTTTAGGGCTAGCGAAAGGCAATGAGCAGTTCTTC.

This clonotype was counted only a few times. The chain has TRBV29-1 and TRBJ2-1; TRBD2 agrees at 10 bases. V gave up 8 bases and J gave up 4 bases; unmatched junction bases: 14. The CDR3 sequence is 16 residues long. Germline CDR1 reads SQVTM; CDR2 reads ANQGSEA. The chain's CDR3 is CSIRTSGGSSYNEQFF. In nucleotides, the CDR3 is TGCAGCATACGGACTAGCGGAGGCTCTTCTTACAATGAGCAGTTCTTC.

This sequence joins TRBV5-1 and TRBJ1-2, with 8 bases fitting TRBD1. After removal of 6 bases from V and 4 bases from J, the junction contained 8 bases not matched to a gene. This CDR3 contains 14 residues. Germline V gene lookup returns CDR1 SGHRS and CDR2 YFSETQ. CDR3 in amino acids: CASTRMGQAYGYTF. The CDR3 nucleotides are TGCGCCAGCACCCGGATGGGACAGGCCTATGGCTACACCTTC.

The chain recombines TRBV12-3 or TRBV12-4 with TRBJ2-7, with D perhaps TRBD2 (7 bases). This CDR3 region has 15 residues. V dropped 1 base and J dropped 2 bases, with 12 bases sitting between them. The CDR3 region is CASSLDQGRAYEQYF. In nucleotides, the CDR3 is TGTGCCAGCAGTTTAGACCAGGGGAGGGCCTACGAGCAGTACTTC.

In this sample, this clonotype turned up a few times. This rearrangement joins TRBV6-6 to TRBJ1-4, with TRBD1 as a possible D gene (5 bases). V shed 6 bases and J shed 0 bases, with 14 bases lying between them. This CDR3 has 16 amino acids. Per the germline V gene, CDR1 is MNHNY and CDR2 is SVGAGI (reference sequence). CDR3: CASSLNGGATNEKLFF. The CDR3 nucleotides read TGTGCCAGCAGCCTAAACGGGGGAGCAACTAATGAAAAACTGTTTTTT.

The CDR3 protein is CASSKGGTTYEQYF. The CDR3 DNA reads as TGTGCCAGCAGCAAAGGAGGGACTACCTACGAGCAGTACTTC. The rearrangement joins TRBV21-1 to TRBJ2-7. TRBV21-1 is marked as a pseudogene. The CDR3 extends over 14 amino acids.

The chain recombines TRBV13 with TRBJ2-1, with 11 bases fitting TRBD2. The length of the CDR3 is 18 residues. CDR1 PRHDT and CDR2 FYEKMQ come from the germline V gene (reference sequence). Trimming at V came to 2 bases and at J to 5 bases, leaving 11 bases not matched to a gene. In DNA form, the CDR3 reads TGTGCCAGCAGCTTAATTGCTAGCGGGAGGTTTTCGGACAATGAGCAGTTCTTC. It encodes CASSLIASGRFSDNEQFF.

This clonotype was recorded a few times. The chain has TRBV20-1 and TRBJ2-5; TRBD2 matches at 13 bases. The CDR3 spans 15 residues. Germline-derived CDR1 and CDR2 are DFQATT and SNEGSKA (reference sequence). Trimming cost V 5 bases and J 1 base; bases outside gene matches: 4. CDR3: CSAQTSGGPQETQYF. The CDR3 DNA sequence: TGCAGTGCTCAGACTAGCGGGGGGCCCCAAGAGACCCAGTACTTC.

As for this clonotype: The junction departs from the called germline gene at one end, perhaps through a read error. The CDR3 DNA sequence: TGTGCCAGCAGTCCCGTAGCGGGCGCCCTCCAAGAGACCCGGTACTTC. It encodes CASSPVAGALQETRYF. The chain combines TRBV27 with TRBJ2-5, with 7 bases matching TRBD2. CDR3 length equals 16 residues. CDR1 is MNHEY, CDR2 SMNVEV, per germline (reference sequence).

This chain connects TRBV27 to TRBJ1-2; D is perhaps TRBD1 (5 bases). Germline values: CDR1 MNHEY, CDR2 SMNVEV (reference sequence). V was cut by 3 bases and J by 6 bases, with 20 bases left in between. CDR3 length: 16 residues. The DNA for the CDR3 is TGTGCCAGCAGTTTTACCTGGGTTCCCAGGGAGGATGGCTACACCTTC. This encodes CASSFTWVPREDGYTF.